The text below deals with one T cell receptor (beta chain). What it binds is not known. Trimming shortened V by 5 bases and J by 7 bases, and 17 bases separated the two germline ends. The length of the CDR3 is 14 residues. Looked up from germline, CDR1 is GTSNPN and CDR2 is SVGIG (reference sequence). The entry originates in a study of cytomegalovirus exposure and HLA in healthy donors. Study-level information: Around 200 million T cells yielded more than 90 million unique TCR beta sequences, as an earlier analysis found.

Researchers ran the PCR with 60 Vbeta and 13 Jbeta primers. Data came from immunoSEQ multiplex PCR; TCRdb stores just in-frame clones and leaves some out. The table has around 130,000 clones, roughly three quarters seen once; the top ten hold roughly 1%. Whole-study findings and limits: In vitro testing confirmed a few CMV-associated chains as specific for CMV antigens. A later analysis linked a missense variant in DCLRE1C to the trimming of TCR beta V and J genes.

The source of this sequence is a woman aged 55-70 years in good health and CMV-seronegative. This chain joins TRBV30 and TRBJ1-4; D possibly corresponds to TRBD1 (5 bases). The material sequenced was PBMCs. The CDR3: CAWGRGSASEKLFF. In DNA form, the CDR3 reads TGTGCCTGGGGAAGGGGCAGCGCCTCTGAAAAACTGTTTTTT.